A selection of T cell receptor beta chains follows, all from one sample in a study of immune evolution from preneoplasia to lung adenocarcinoma. Repertoires were generated with immunoSEQ multiplex PCR, while TCRdb's copy carries only in-frame clones and drops some. Among about 9,900 clones listed, about 81% were seen once. What was sequenced was FFPE lung adenocarcinoma in situ tissue. These TCRs come from a person aged 70 to 85 with lung adenocarcinoma. CDR3s include the opening cysteine and the closing phenylalanine or tryptophan. Each record gives: V gene, D gene, clone size, J gene, CDR3 DNA, CDR3 protein. D genes are given only for firm matches. Clone size appears in some rows only: once, few, many, or a class for an expanded clone.

>TRBV7-3|TRBD2|NA|TRBJ2-7
TGTGCCAGCAGCTCCCTTAGCGGGAGGGGCGAGCAGTACTTC
CASSSLSGRGEQYF
>TRBV10-3|NA|NA|TRBJ1-2
TGTGCCATCAGTACTCGGGGGGCCAGAGATGGCTACACCTTC
CAISTRGARDGYTF
>TRBV19|NA|once|TRBJ1-6
TGTGCCAGTAGGCCGGGGACGGCTTATAATTCACCCCTCCACTTT
CASRPGTAYNSPLHF
>TRBV19|NA|NA|TRBJ1-4
TGTGCCAGTAGTAGCAGGGGCCTGAGGACTAATGAAAAACTGTTTTTT
CASSSRGLRTNEKLFF
>TRBV29-1|NA|few|TRBJ2-2
TGCAGCGTTGACCTCCCCTCGAACACCGGGGAGCTGTTTTTT
CSVDLPSNTGELFF
>TRBV5-1|NA|NA|TRBJ2-1
TGCGCCAGCAGCCCGGGACACAGCCAGTACAATGAGCAGTTCTTC
CASSPGHSQYNEQFF
>TRBV9|NA|few|TRBJ1-1
TGTGCCAGCAGCGTAGCTGGGGGGGGCACAGTGAACACTGAAGCTTTCTTT
CASSVAGGGTVNTEAFF
>TRBV5-1|NA|NA|TRBJ2-7
TGCGCCAGCAGCTACGACAGCAGCGGCTTCTACGAGCAGTACTTC
CASSYDSSGFYEQYF
>TRBV7-8|NA|NA|TRBJ2-7
TGTGCCAGCAGCAACCCCTTGCAGGGGGGGCCCGAGGACGAGCAGTACTTC
CASSNPLQGGPEDEQYF
>TRBV28|NA|NA|TRBJ1-2
TGTGCCAGCAGTTCGCCAAGGGATTATGGCTACACCTTC
CASSSPRDYGYTF
>TRBV4-1|NA|NA|TRBJ2-3
TGCGCCAGCAGCCAAGTAAGCCCGGGTACGCAGTATTTT
CASSQVSPGTQYF
>TRBV18|TRBD1|NA|TRBJ2-2
TGTGCCAGCTCGGGACAGGGAACGAACACCGGGGAGCTGTTTTTT
CASSGQGTNTGELFF
>TRBV7-8|NA|NA|TRBJ2-5
TGTGCCAGCAGCTTAGCAGAGACCCAGTACTTC
CASSLAETQYF
>TRBV19|NA|NA|TRBJ1-1
TGTGCCAGTAGCCCCGCTTGGGACATGAACACTGAAGCTTTCTTT
CASSPAWDMNTEAFF
>TRBV5-1|NA|NA|TRBJ1-2
TGCGCCAGCAGCAGGGGCGAGGCGAACTATGGCTACACCTTC
CASSRGEANYGYTF
>TRBV11-3|NA|few|TRBJ1-6
TGTGCCAGCAGCTTAGTTTTCAGGGATAATTCACCCCTCCACTTT
CASSLVFRDNSPLHF
>TRBV28|TRBD2|NA|TRBJ2-3
TGTGCCAGCAGTCCTAGCGGACGGGAAGATACGCAGTATTTT
CASSPSGREDTQYF
>TRBV28|NA|NA|TRBJ1-2
TGTGCCAGCAGTTTCCTCGGACAGTTCTCTAACTATGGCTACACCTTC
CASSFLGQFSNYGYTF
>TRBV7-9|TRBD1|NA|TRBJ2-1
TGTGCCAGCAGCTCCGGGACAGGGCTTTACAATGAGCAGTTCTTC
CASSSGTGLYNEQFF
>TRBV5-1|NA|NA|TRBJ1-1
TGCGCCAGCAGCTTGGTGGTGAACACTGAAGCTTTCTTT
CASSLVVNTEAFF
>TRBV30|NA|NA|TRBJ1-2
TGTGCCTGGAGTGTATACAGCAGGGAGAATTTTGGCTACACCTTC
CAWSVYSRENFGYTF
>TRBV7-2|NA|NA|TRBJ2-7
TGTGCCAGCAGCTTAGGGAGCTACGAGCAGTACTTC
CASSLGSYEQYF
>TRBV5-4|TRBD1|NA|TRBJ2-7
TGTGCCAGCAGCGGCCGGGACAGCAGAAGCTACGAGCAGTACTTC
CASSGRDSRSYEQYF
>TRBV19|NA|NA|TRBJ2-7
TGTGCCAGTAGTACAGGGAAGGGCCTACGTCAGCAGTACTTC
CASSTGKGLRQQYF
>TRBV6-6|NA|NA|TRBJ2-2
TGTGCCAGTTACAGAGGCGGCCCCCCGGGCGGGGAGCTGTTTTTT
CASYRGGPPGGELFF
>TRBV7-2|NA|NA|TRBJ1-2
TGTGCCAGCAGCTCGAAGGGGGTTACGGGAGAAAATGGCTACACCTTC
CASSSKGVTGENGYTF
>TRBV29-1|NA|NA|TRBJ2-7
TGCAGCGTTGGGTGGCAGAGGTCCTACGAGCAGTACTTC
CSVGWQRSYEQYF
>TRBV5-4|NA|NA|TRBJ2-7
TGTGCCAGCAGCTCGGGCCCGGGGGGCCTCGAGCAGTACTTC
CASSSGPGGLEQYF
>TRBV25-1|NA|NA|TRBJ2-5
TGTGCCAGCAAGCCCGGACAGCTACTAGGGGAGACCCAGTACTTC
CASKPGQLLGETQYF
>TRBV13|TRBD2|NA|TRBJ2-7
TGTGCCAGCAGCTCACTAGCGGGAAATTCCTACGAGCAGTACTTC
CASSSLAGNSYEQYF
>TRBV18|NA|NA|TRBJ1-5
TGTGCCAGCTCACCAGGAACAGGTTATCAGCCCCAGCATTTT
CASSPGTGYQPQHF
>TRBV4-1|TRBD1|NA|TRBJ2-7
TGCGCCAGCAGCCAGGGCACCGGGACAGTTTCCTACGAGCAGTACTTC
CASSQGTGTVSYEQYF
>TRBV6-6|TRBD1|NA|TRBJ2-7
TGTGCCAGCAGACGGGACAGGGGATCCTACGAGCAGTACTTC
CASRRDRGSYEQYF
>TRBV30|NA|NA|TRBJ2-2
TGTGCCTGGAGTCGGCTTTCGAACACCGGGGAGCTGTTTTTT
CAWSRLSNTGELFF
>TRBV11-2|NA|NA|TRBJ1-4
TGTGCCAGCAGTATGGGCAGTGTGAATGAAAAACTGTTTTTT
CASSMGSVNEKLFF
>TRBV6-5|TRBD2|once|TRBJ2-3
TGTGCCAGCAGTTCGCGCGGGGGGCCGTCAGATACGCAGTATTTT
CASSSRGGPSDTQYF
>TRBV7-8|NA|few|TRBJ2-2
TGTGCCAGCAGCTCGAACCCGGGACTCTCGACCGGGGAGCTGTTTTTT
CASSSNPGLSTGELFF
>TRBV6-6|NA|NA|TRBJ1-2
TGTGCCAGCATGGATGAGAGGTCGGCTGGCTACACCTTC
CASMDERSAGYTF
>TRBV10-1|NA|NA|TRBJ2-5
TGCGCCAGCAGCTTTGACTTACAAGAGACCCAGTACTTC
CASSFDLQETQYF
>TRBV28|NA|NA|TRBJ2-3
TGTGCCAGCAGTCGCGGGAATGTGGGCACAGATACGCAGTATTTT
CASSRGNVGTDTQYF
>TRBV5-6|NA|NA|TRBJ1-1
TGTGCCAGCAGGCTCCAGGGAAGATTCGTAACGTTT
CASRLQGRFVTF
>TRBV19|NA|NA|TRBJ1-3
TGTGCCAGTAGAGACGGACTAAACACCATATATTTT
CASRDGLNTIYF
>TRBV5-6|TRBD1|NA|TRBJ2-2
TGTGCCAGCGGAACCGCCGACAGGGCCACCGGGGAGCTGTTTTTT
CASGTADRATGELFF
>TRBV28|NA|NA|TRBJ2-3
TGTGCCAGCAGTTTGAGGGGGACAGATACGCAGTATTTT
CASSLRGTDTQYF
>TRBV4-1|NA|NA|TRBJ2-5
TGCGCCAGCAGCCCCCAGGGGGCGGGAGAAGAGACCCAGTACTTC
CASSPQGAGEETQYF
>TRBV4-2|TRBD2|NA|TRBJ2-3
TGTGCCAGCAGCCAAGAGGGAGGGACCGCGGGGGGGGTTACAGATACGCAGTATTTT
CASSQEGGTAGGVTDTQYF
>TRBV7-9|NA|NA|TRBJ2-7
TGTGCCAGCGTCGGCGGAGGACAGCTCTACGAGCAGTACTTC
CASVGGGQLYEQYF
>TRBV29-1|NA|few|TRBJ2-5
TGCAGCGTTGTTCCCTACGGGACTCGGGGTGTAGTAGAGACCCAGTACTTC
CSVVPYGTRGVVETQYF
>TRBV5-6|NA|NA|TRBJ2-3
TGTGCCAGCAGCCCTGAAACTAGCCTAACAGATACGCAGTATTTT
CASSPETSLTDTQYF
>TRBV6-1|NA|NA|TRBJ2-1
TGTGCCAGCAGTGGGGACACGTCTTCTTGGAATGAGCAGTTCTTC
CASSGDTSSWNEQFF
>TRBV7-2|TRBD1|NA|TRBJ1-2
TGTGCCAGCAGCTCCCAGGGGGCGAGCGATGGCTACACCTTC
CASSSQGASDGYTF
>TRBV6-5|NA|NA|TRBJ1-5
TGTGCCAGCAGTGCCCCGACCGGGCCCCAGCATTTT
CASSAPTGPQHF
>TRBV29-1|NA|once|TRBJ2-7
TGCAGCGTTGGAGGGGGACACGAGCAGTACTTC
CSVGGGHEQYF
>TRBV7-9|TRBD2|NA|TRBJ2-3
TGTGCCAGCACCCGAGGAGGTAGCGGGTACACAGATACGCAGTATTTT
CASTRGGSGYTDTQYF
>TRBV4-1|NA|NA|TRBJ1-2
TGCGCCAGCAGCCAACAGGGCAGTACTAACTATGGCTACACCTTC
CASSQQGSTNYGYTF